These 27 T cell receptor beta chains originate from one sample sequenced in a study of CD8 T cells in Susac syndrome. About 0.45 to 1 ug RNA was reverse transcribed with random hexamers. TCRdb reanalysed the immunoSEQ multiplex PCR reads using MiXCR and keeps one entry per CDR3 protein. The sample has about 210,000 distinct CDR3 sequences; approximately 95% are singletons. The sample taken for sequencing was CD4+ T cells from PBMCs. The receptor set was obtained from a human donor with multiple sclerosis.

This clonotype was seen a few times. V usage is TRBV20-1 and J usage is TRBJ2-3; D call uncertain. V was shortened by 2 bases and J by 0 bases, with 9 bases between the two germline ends. Germline CDR1 is DFQATT and CDR2 is SNEGSKA (reference sequence). This CDR3 comprises 14 residues. The CDR3 DNA follows: TGCAGTGCTAGACTGCGCGGTAGCACAGATACGCAGTATTTT. Translated: CSARLRGSTDTQYF.

The chain has TRBV20-1 and TRBJ1-1; D unresolved. V lost 3 bases and J lost 0, with 14 bases in between. Per the germline V gene, CDR1 is DFQATT and CDR2 is SNEGSKA (reference sequence). This CDR3 comprises 15 residues. The DNA for the CDR3 is TGCAGTGCTAGTCCCGTGGGCGGGATGAACACTGAAGCTTTCTTT. This gives the protein CSASPVGGMNTEAFF.

This sequence joins TRBV30 and TRBJ2-7; 8 bases line up with TRBD1. The V segment lost 8 bases and the J segment 7 bases; nucleotides outside the gene matches: 13. CDR3 length: 13 amino acids. Germline V gene lookup returns CDR1 GTSNPN and CDR2 SVGIG (reference sequence). The CDR3: CADRRGPCWEQYV. For the CDR3, the DNA is TGTGCCGACCGCAGGGGGCCTTGTTGGGAGCAGTACGTC.

This clonotype has just one count. This chain links TRBV15 with TRBJ2-3; either TRBD1 or TRBD2 may supply D (6 bases each). This CDR3 region has 16 residues. Trimming cost V 2 bases and J 0 bases, with 12 bases left between them. Germline values: CDR1 LNHNV, CDR2 YYDKDF (reference sequence). In nucleotides, the CDR3 is TGTGCCACCAGCAGACGACCCGGGGGCAGCACAGATACGCAGTATTTT. Its protein product is CATSRRPGGSTDTQYF.

The V and J genes are TRBV3-1 and TRBJ2-3, with D uncertain. This CDR3 is 16 amino acids long. Deletions cut 3 bases from V and 2 bases from J, with 15 bases between. CDR1 is LGHDT, CDR2 YNNKEL, per germline (reference sequence). The DNA for the CDR3 is TGTGCCAGCAGCCACGGGCTGGGTAGATCCACAGATACGCAGTATTTT. Translation gives CASSHGLGRSTDTQYF.

The chain is built from TRBV10-3 and TRBJ2-6; perhaps TRBD1 as D (5 bases). The CDR3 sequence is 15 residues long. CDR1 and CDR2 from the germline V gene are ENHRY and SYGVKD. Trimming removed 6 bases at V and 4 bases at J, with 13 bases between. The CDR3 protein is CAIRTDGAGANVLTF. CDR3 bases: TGTGCCATCAGGACGGATGGGGCCGGGGCCAACGTCCTGACTTTC.

This chain joins TRBV9 and TRBJ1-1, with D perhaps matching TRBD1 (6 bases). This CDR3 has 14 residues. V gave up 5 bases and J gave up 3 bases, with 14 bases separating them. Per the germline V gene, CDR1 is SGDLS and CDR2 is YYNGEE. The CDR3 nucleotides are TGTGCCAGCAGGCCAGGTAGGGGGTACACTGAAGCTTTCTTT. This encodes CASRPGRGYTEAFF. Together with reference TRBV9 and TRBJ1-1, the CDR3 gives the full variable domain: DSGVTQTPKHLITATGQRVTLRCSPRSGDLSVYWYQQSLDQGLQFLIQYYNGEERAKGNILERFSAQQFPDLHSELNLSSLELGDSALYFCASRPGRGYTEAFFGQGTRLTVV.

V is TRBV3-1 and J is TRBJ2-6; D is ambiguous. The germline CDR1 and CDR2 sequences are LGHDT and YNNKEL (reference sequence). Trimming took off 3 bases at V and 1 base at J, with 10 bases between the two ends. CDR3 length: 16 amino acids. In DNA form, the CDR3 reads TGTGCCAGCAGCCACCGGCGAACTTCTGGGGCCAACGTCCTGACTTTC. Encoded protein: CASSHRRTSGANVLTF.

The genes are TRBV18 and TRBJ2-3; no clear D gene. This CDR3 has 13 amino acids. Germline-derived CDR1 and CDR2 are KGHSH and LQKENI. V lost 2 bases and J 4 bases, leaving 7 bases between the germline ends. The CDR3 DNA is TGTGCCAGCTCACCAAATAATCCAGATACGCAGTATTTT. Its protein product is CASSPNNPDTQYF.

The chain couples TRBV29-1 to TRBJ1-1; 7 bases line up with TRBD1. J was trimmed by 0 bases and V by 5 bases; bases with no gene match: 3. The CDR3 length is 13 residues. CDR1 and CDR2 from the germline V gene are SQVTM and ANQGSEA. This chain's CDR3 is CSVYRGVNTEAFF. CDR3 sequence (DNA): TGCAGCGTTTACAGGGGAGTGAACACTGAAGCTTTCTTT.

The chain joins TRBV3-1 to TRBJ2-7; perhaps TRBD1 as D (5 bases). The germline V and J ends were trimmed by 1 base and 5 bases, with 6 bases remaining between them. Germline-derived CDR1 and CDR2 are LGHDT and YNNKEL (reference sequence). The CDR3 runs 12 residues. CDR3 DNA sequence: TGTGCCAGCAGCCAAGCAGGGAACGAGCAGTACGTC. Translation: CASSQAGNEQYV.

V and J are TRBV15 and TRBJ2-3; 11 nucleotides match TRBD1. The germline CDR1 and CDR2 sequences are LNHNV and YYDKDF (reference sequence). CDR3 length: 16 residues. V gave up 5 bases and J gave up 3 bases; unmatched junction bases: 7. As DNA, the CDR3 is TGTGCCACCAGCCCTTGGGGACAGGGGGTGACAGATACGCAGTATTTT. It is translated as CATSPWGQGVTDTQYF. Full variable domain (rest looked up from reference TRBV15 and TRBJ2-3): DAMVIQNPRYQVTQFGKPVTLSCSQTLNHNVMYWYQQKSSQAPKLLFHYYDKDFNNEADTPDNFQSRRPNTSFCFLDIRSPGLGDTAMYLCATSPWGQGVTDTQYFGPGTRLTVL.

V is TRBV12-3 or TRBV12-4 and J is TRBJ2-1, with 10 bases matching TRBD1. This CDR3 is built from 16 residues. Trimming removed 2 bases from V and 2 bases from J; junction bases left unmatched: 3. CDR3 protein: CASSLSGTGAYNEQFF. The CDR3 bases are TGTGCCAGCAGTTTATCCGGGACAGGGGCCTACAATGAGCAGTTCTTC.

J is TRBJ1-5 and V is TRBV27; D possibly corresponds to TRBD1 (6 bases). CDR3 size: 16 residues. Germline CDR1 MNHEY, CDR2 SMNVEV (reference sequence). V lost 1 base to trimming and J lost 1 base, with 11 bases between them. This CDR3 is CASSLFAQGSNQPQHF. The CDR3 DNA follows: TGTGCCAGCAGTTTATTCGCACAGGGAAGCAATCAGCCCCAGCATTTT.

This clonotype has just one count. The V and J genes are TRBV3-1 and TRBJ2-7; the match to TRBD2 covers 7 bases. Unmatched junction bases numbered 4, after V lost 2 bases and J lost 0 bases. Germline values: CDR1 LGHDT, CDR2 YNNKEL (reference sequence). The CDR3 extends over 15 amino acids. The CDR3, as DNA: TGTGCCAGCAGCCAATCTCGCGGGAGCTCCTACGAGCAGTACGTC. This gives the protein CASSQSRGSSYEQYV.

The J gene is TRBJ1-6, the V gene TRBV7-6, with D possibly TRBD1 on 6 matching bases. This CDR3 spans 18 amino acids. V was trimmed by 1 base and J by 7 bases, leaving 20 bases between them. Germline CDR1 SGHVS, CDR2 FNYEAQ. CDR3 nucleotides: TGTGCCAGCAGCTTAGATATAGGGGGGGGCCCGGGAAATTCACCCCTCCACTTT. Its translation is CASSLDIGGGPGNSPLHF. The full variable domain, rest sourced from reference TRBV7-6 and TRBJ1-6, is GAGVSQSPRYKVTKRGQDVALRCDPISGHVSLYWYRQALGQGPEFLTYFNYEAQQDKSGLPNDRFSAERPEGSISTLTIQRTEQRDSAMYRCASSLDIGGGPGNSPLHFGNGTRLTVT.

This chain connects TRBV27 to TRBJ1-2, with 7 bases identical to TRBD1. The CDR3 consists of 14 residues. After removal of 2 bases from V and 3 bases from J, the junction contained 3 bases not matched to a gene. Germline CDR1 reads MNHEY; CDR2 reads SMNVEV (reference sequence). CDR3 protein: CASSLDRDYYGYTF. The CDR3 nucleotides read TGTGCCAGCAGTTTAGACAGGGACTACTATGGCTACACCTTC.

This chain joins TRBV6-5 and TRBJ2-3, with D possibly matching TRBD1 (5 bases). CDR3 length: 12 residues. The germline CDR1 and CDR2 sequences are MNHEY and SVGAGI. V dropped 0 bases and J dropped 8 bases, with 6 bases sitting between them. The chain's CDR3 is CASSYSQGTQYF. The CDR3 nucleotides are TGTGCCAGCAGTTACTCCCAGGGTACGCAGTATTTT.

CDR3 residues: CSGTYGDTEAFF. In DNA form, the CDR3 reads TGCAGCGGGACTTACGGGGACACTGAAGCTTTCTTT. The chain couples TRBV29-1 to TRBJ1-1; D uncertain. In germline, CDR1 is SQVTM, CDR2 ANQGSEA. Trimming removed 7 bases at V and 3 bases at J, with 12 bases between. This CDR3 is 12 amino acids long.

The J gene is TRBJ2-2, the V gene TRBV20-1; D assignment may be TRBD1 or TRBD2 (5 bases each). Trimming pared 1 base from V and 2 bases from J, leaving 8 bases between. The CDR3 has 14 amino acids. Germline assignment: CDR1 DFQATT and CDR2 SNEGSKA (reference sequence). DNA for the CDR3: TGCAGTGCTAGAGGAGGGACCAACACCGGGGAGCTGTTTTTT. It translates to CSARGGTNTGELFF.

This clonotype was seen once. The chain recombines TRBV20-1 with TRBJ2-7; 13 nucleotides match TRBD2. Germline V CDR1 and CDR2: DFQATT, SNEGSKA (reference sequence). Losses at the gene ends were 3 bases for V and 7 bases for J; bases not matched to a gene: 9. The CDR3 contains 15 residues. The CDR3 bases are TGCAGTGCTAGGGGCTTAGGACTAGCGGGGGCGGAGCAGTACTTC. Protein: CSARGLGLAGAEQYF.

V gene TRBV20-1 combines with J gene TRBJ2-7, with 8 bases matching TRBD2. Germline CDR1 DFQATT, CDR2 SNEGSKA (reference sequence). V trimming: 3 bases; J trimming: 1 base; junction bases outside the gene matches: 5. This CDR3 contains 14 residues. CDR3 DNA sequence: TGCAGTGCTAGTACCAGCGGGAGTTCCTACGAGCAGTACGTC. It encodes CSASTSGSSYEQYV.

This clonotype was found once. The chain carries TRBV20-1 and TRBJ2-3; 8 bases align to TRBD2. This CDR3 is built from 15 residues. Germline CDR1 is DFQATT and CDR2 is SNEGSKA (reference sequence). Losses at the gene ends were 0 bases for V and 2 bases for J; bases not matched to a gene: 4. The CDR3, as DNA: TGCAGTGCTAGAGATACGGGGGGGCCCACAGATACGCAGTATTTT. This gives the protein CSARDTGGPTDTQYF.

This rearrangement joins TRBV19 to TRBJ1-1; D gene ambiguous. V lost 7 bases and J 0 bases, leaving 12 bases between the germline ends. This CDR3 is built from 14 residues. The germline CDR1 and CDR2 sequences are LNHDA and SQIVND (reference sequence). The CDR3 protein is CASIPAKMNTEAFF. The CDR3 DNA sequence: TGTGCCAGTATCCCCGCAAAGATGAACACTGAAGCTTTCTTT.

This clonotype showed up just a few times. The chain carries TRBV6-5 and TRBJ2-5, with 9 positions matching TRBD2. This CDR3 region has 14 residues. Germline V gene sequence: CDR1 MNHEY, CDR2 SVGAGI. After removal of 6 bases from V and 5 bases from J, the junction contained 7 bases not matched to a gene. CDR3 loop: CASSAGLAVETQYF. CDR3 bases: TGTGCCAGCAGCGCGGGACTAGCCGTGGAGACCCAGTACTTC.

The chain's CDR3 is CSVNRGSTIYF. CDR3 nucleotides: TGCAGCGTCAACAGGGGGAGCACCATATATTTT. This sequence joins TRBV29-1 and TRBJ1-3; TRBD1 aligns across 8 bases. Trimming cost V 6 bases and J 9 bases; bases outside gene matches: 4. CDR1 SQVTM and CDR2 ANQGSEA come from the germline V gene. The length of the CDR3 is 11 residues.

The chain couples TRBV12-5 to TRBJ2-7; unclear D gene. The germline V and J ends were trimmed by 4 bases and 4 bases, with 5 bases remaining between them. Germline V gene sequence: CDR1 LGHNT, CDR2 FRNRAP. The CDR3 sequence is 11 residues long. As DNA, the CDR3 is TGTGCTAGTGGTTACGGGTACGAGCAGTACTTC. This codes for CASGYGYEQYF.